The sequence of this T cell receptor beta chain was determined in a study of cytomegalovirus exposure and HLA in healthy donors. At the level of the study: The approximately 120 validation repertoires, a later analysis reported, used the same platform as the 550 to 800 first-cohort repertoires. Notes on the study in general: Subsequent analysis found a tendency for first-cohort TCR clusters to co-occur within the 120 validation repertoires. According to the study, some 160 TCR beta chains were cytomegalovirus-associated. The study found most TCR sequences rare, yet found some public TCRs in many donors.

A remark on this clone: Antigen: not known.

Using immunoSEQ multiplex PCR, the repertoire was profiled, and TCRdb retains in-frame clones only, with some absent. Of 150,000 to 170,000 clones in the sample, 86% were seen once. The specimen was PBMCs. This receptor was obtained from a human donor in good health.

The CDR3 DNA sequence: TGTGCCAGTAGTCCAACAGGGGCCTATGGCTACACCTTC. It is translated as CASSPTGAYGYTF. This chain connects TRBV19 to TRBJ1-2; 7 nucleotides match TRBD1. The germline gives CDR1 LNHDA, CDR2 SQIVND (reference sequence). Trimming cost V 5 bases and J 4 bases; bases outside gene matches: 4. The CDR3 runs to 13 residues. Supplemented by reference TRBV19 and TRBJ1-2, the full variable domain reads DGGITQSPKYLFRKEGQNVTLSCEQNLNHDAMYWYRQDPGQGLRLIYYSQIVNDFQKGDIAEGYSVSREKKESFPLTVTSAQKNPTAFYLCASSPTGAYGYTFGSGTRLTVV.